This is a list of T cell receptor beta chains from one sample in a study of CD8+CD57+ T cells in acquired aplastic anemia. TCRdb re-called the reads through MiXCR, storing one row per CDR3 protein. The sample carries approximately 170,000 distinct CDR3 sequences, approximately 52% recorded once. Sequencing input: sorted CD4+, CD8+, or CD8+CD57+ T cells (not recorded which) from PBMCs. The receptors were gathered from a human donor in good health, serving as a control. CDR3s leave out the opening cysteine and the closing phenylalanine or tryptophan. A D gene is named only where the DNA matches it firmly.

D,J,V,CDR3
TRBD2,TRBJ2-3,TRBV25-1,ASSQGGDTQY
TRBD2,TRBJ2-1,TRBV5-1,ASTNPSSGGNNEQF
TRBD2,TRBJ2-5,TRBV24-1,ATSDLAGGRRETQY
NA,TRBJ1-5,TRBV20-1,SARQGVGQPQH
TRBD1,TRBJ1-2,TRBV7-2,ASSYETGSGGYT
NA,TRBJ2-2,TRBV4-1,ASSHPGATGGELF
NA,TRBJ2-5,TRBV7-8,ASSNGQPQETQY
TRBD1,NA,TRBV7-2,ASSFPGGHNKQF
TRBD2,TRBJ2-7,TRBV7-8,ASSLTSGPYEQY
NA,TRBJ1-5,TRBV15,ATSRHRDDQPQH
NA,TRBJ1-6,TRBV19,ASSLGLNSPLH
NA,TRBJ2-7,TRBV2,ASNEGYEQY
NA,TRBJ1-1,TRBV19,ASTSVGRAF
NA,TRBJ2-5,TRBV2,ASMREETQY
TRBD1,TRBJ1-2,TRBV20-1,SAQGRGQGRGYT
NA,TRBJ2-6,TRBV7-9,ASSSTDSGANVLT
NA,TRBJ2-7,TRBV2,ASSGGDEQY
TRBD2,TRBJ2-1,TRBV20-1,SARDAGGANEQF
NA,TRBJ2-7,TRBV2,ASGRDTYEQY
TRBD1,TRBJ2-5,TRBV9,ASSPRRTGQETQY
TRBD1,TRBJ1-6,TRBV9,ASSPGTGGGNSPLH
TRBD1,TRBJ2-5,TRBV9,ASSLVGQARETQY
TRBD1,TRBJ2-2,TRBV3-1,ASRQVGQGNTGELF
NA,TRBJ1-6,TRBV24-1,AISGYSPLH
NA,TRBJ1-4,TRBV24-1,ATSDPQGGVEKLF
TRBD1,TRBJ2-7,TRBV2,ASSVGRGQYEQY
TRBD2,TRBJ2-7,TRBV20-1,SARGTSNTYEQY
NA,TRBJ2-3,TRBV20-1,SASGGLGKAGHTDTQY
TRBD2,TRBJ2-3,TRBV7-2,ASSPSLLAGEADTQY
NA,TRBJ2-3,TRBV19,ASQTAGLSTDTQY
NA,TRBJ1-1,TRBV20-1,SARLPGHLNTEAF
NA,TRBJ1-1,TRBV10-3,ATTPDSGTWIEAF
TRBD1,TRBJ1-4,TRBV7-2,ASSLADRGELF
TRBD1,TRBJ1-4,TRBV2,ASREDRVC
NA,TRBJ2-7,TRBV6-1,ASSGSRGPNGQY
TRBD1,TRBJ2-5,TRBV18,ASSLRQGAEETQY
NA,TRBJ2-7,TRBV9,ASSVAGQFDEQY
NA,TRBJ2-7,TRBV25-1,ASSGSGAPNEQY
NA,TRBJ2-7,TRBV15,ATSREGSYEQY
TRBD1,TRBJ2-7,TRBV19,ASSIFQGQAYEQY
NA,TRBJ1-3,TRBV2,ASSSPLQGLASGNTIY